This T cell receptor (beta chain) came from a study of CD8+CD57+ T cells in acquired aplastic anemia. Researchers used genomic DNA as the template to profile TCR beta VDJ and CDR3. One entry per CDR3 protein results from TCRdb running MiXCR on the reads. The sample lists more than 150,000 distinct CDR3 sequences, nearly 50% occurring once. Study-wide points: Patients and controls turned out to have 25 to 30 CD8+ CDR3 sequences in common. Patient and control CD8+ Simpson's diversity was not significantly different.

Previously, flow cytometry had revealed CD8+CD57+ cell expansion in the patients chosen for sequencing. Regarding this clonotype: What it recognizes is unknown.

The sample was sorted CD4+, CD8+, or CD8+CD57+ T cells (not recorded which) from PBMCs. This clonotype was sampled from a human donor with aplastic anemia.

The DNA of the CDR3 is TGCAGTGCTAGAGACGCACGGAACACTGAAGCTTTCTTT. The encoded protein is CSARDARNTEAFF. V usage is TRBV20-1 and J usage is TRBJ1-1; D is unclear. This CDR3 has 13 amino acids. Germline V CDR1 and CDR2: DFQATT, SNEGSKA (reference sequence). Trimming removed 0 bases from V and 1 base from J, with 6 bases in between.